This T cell receptor beta chain was recorded in a study of cytomegalovirus exposure and HLA in healthy donors. Background on the study: Within the Caucasian-associated ancestry cluster were about 81% of the roughly 400 genotyped donors.

CDR3 length: 13 residues. Germline-derived CDR1 and CDR2 are MNHNS and SASEGT. V was shortened by 4 bases and J by 11 bases, with 17 bases between the two germline ends. 60 Vbeta and 13 Jbeta primers were used in PCR. Profiled with immunoSEQ multiplex PCR; TCRdb holds only in-frame clones, not every one. The sample consists of more than 120,000 clones, more than 75% of them appearing once. The clonotype comes from a woman between 35 and 50 years old in good health and CMV-seropositive. Source material: PBMCs. The V and J genes are TRBV6-1 and TRBJ1-1; perhaps TRBD1 as D (5 bases). The CDR3 region has the DNA TGTGCCAGCAGTGCAGCGGAAGGGGTTGGCGCTTTCTTT. Translation: CASSAAEGVGAFF.